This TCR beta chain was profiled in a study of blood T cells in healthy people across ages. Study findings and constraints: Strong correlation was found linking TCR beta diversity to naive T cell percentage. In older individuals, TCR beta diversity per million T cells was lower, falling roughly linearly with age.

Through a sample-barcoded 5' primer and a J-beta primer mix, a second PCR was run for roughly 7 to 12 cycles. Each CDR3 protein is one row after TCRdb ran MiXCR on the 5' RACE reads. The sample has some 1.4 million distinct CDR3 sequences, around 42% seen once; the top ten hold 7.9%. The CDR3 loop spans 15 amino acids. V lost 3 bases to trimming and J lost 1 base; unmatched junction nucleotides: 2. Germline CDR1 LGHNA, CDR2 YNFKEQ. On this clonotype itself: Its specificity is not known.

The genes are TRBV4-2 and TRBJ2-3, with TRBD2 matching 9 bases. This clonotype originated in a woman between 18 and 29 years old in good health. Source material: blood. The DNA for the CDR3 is TGTGCCAGCAGCCAGTGGACTAGCGGCACAGATACGCAGTATTTT. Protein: CASSQWTSGTDTQYF.